This is a list of T cell receptor beta chains from one sample in a study of low-dose radiotherapy and immunotherapy resistance in tumors. TCRdb analysed the reads with MiXCR anew, one entry per CDR3 protein. The sample records approximately 91,000 distinct CDR3 sequences, 20% to 25% being singletons. The specimen was PBMCs, collected after low-dose radiotherapy plus immunotherapy. These TCRs come from a female donor with ovarian cancer. Both conserved end residues are part of each CDR3. Each record gives: V gene, clone size, J gene, D gene, CDR3 protein. D genes are given only for firm matches. Clone size, where shown, is once, few, many, or a class for clones that have expanded.

V: TRBV5-1
size: many
J: TRBJ2-7
D: TRBD1
CDR3: CASSLAGTGYEQYF

V: TRBV20-1
size: many
J: TRBJ2-5
D: -
CDR3: CSAKLRETQYF

V: TRBV5-1
size: many
J: TRBJ2-3
D: -
CDR3: CASSRGSRENTQYF

V: TRBV7-3
size: many
J: TRBJ2-1
D: TRBD2
CDR3: CASSLTSGYNEQFF

V: TRBV7-2
size: many
J: TRBJ2-1
D: -
CDR3: CASSLDFSEPEQFF

V: TRBV19
size: many
J: TRBJ1-1
D: -
CDR3: CASSIDARMNTEAFF

V: TRBV9
size: once
J: TRBJ2-2
D: -
CDR3: CASSVGGGVTGELFF

V: TRBV19
size: many
J: TRBJ1-6
D: TRBD1
CDR3: CASKGTAPNSPLHF

V: TRBV7-2
size: many
J: TRBJ1-4
D: -
CDR3: CASSLVGEKLFF

V: TRBV12-3/TRBV12-4
size: -
J: TRBJ1-3
D: -
CDR3: CASSLGGLGSGNTIYF

V: TRBV6-1
size: once
J: TRBJ1-2
D: TRBD1
CDR3: CASSTLPGQGARGYTF

V: TRBV18
size: many
J: TRBJ2-2
D: -
CDR3: CASSPPTGSTGELFF

V: TRBV5-1
size: -
J: TRBJ2-7
D: -
CDR3: CASARRADGYEQYF

V: TRBV5-1
size: few
J: TRBJ1-1
D: -
CDR3: CASSLGQGRTEAFF

V: TRBV19
size: many
J: TRBJ1-5
D: -
CDR3: CASNPGRDQPQHF

V: TRBV7-9
size: many
J: TRBJ2-1
D: -
CDR3: CASSATVYNEQFF

V: TRBV6-5
size: -
J: TRBJ2-2
D: -
CDR3: CASSEPATGVAGELFF

V: TRBV29-1
size: many
J: TRBJ2-5
D: TRBD2
CDR3: CSAEGLADNQETQYF

V: TRBV20-1
size: many
J: TRBJ2-7
D: TRBD2
CDR3: CSARAPGLAGAGYEQYF

V: TRBV6-1
size: many
J: TRBJ2-7
D: TRBD1
CDR3: CASSPRDRGEQYF

V: TRBV5-1
size: many
J: TRBJ1-1
D: -
CDR3: CASSFPERRTEAFF

V: TRBV4-3
size: many
J: TRBJ2-7
D: -
CDR3: CASSLRRDPGRDEQYF

V: TRBV6-4
size: many
J: TRBJ1-4
D: -
CDR3: CASSPGRTTNEKLFF

V: TRBV11-3
size: -
J: TRBJ2-2
D: -
CDR3: CASSLDVSGELFF

V: TRBV13
size: many
J: TRBJ2-6
D: -
CDR3: CASSWLAYSGANVLTF

V: TRBV11-2
size: many
J: TRBJ2-1
D: TRBD2
CDR3: CASSSRGLAGKGNSYNEQFF

V: TRBV4-1
size: -
J: TRBJ2-7
D: TRBD1
CDR3: CASSQSTGTSYEQYF